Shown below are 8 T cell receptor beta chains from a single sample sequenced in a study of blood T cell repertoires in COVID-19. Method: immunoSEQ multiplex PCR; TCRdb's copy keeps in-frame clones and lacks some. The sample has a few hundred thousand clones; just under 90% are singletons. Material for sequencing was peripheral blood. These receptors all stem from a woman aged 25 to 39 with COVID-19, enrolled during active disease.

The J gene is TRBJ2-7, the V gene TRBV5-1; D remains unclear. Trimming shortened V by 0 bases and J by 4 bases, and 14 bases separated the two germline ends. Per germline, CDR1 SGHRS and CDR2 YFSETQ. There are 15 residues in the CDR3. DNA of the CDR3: TGCGCCAGCAGCTTGGAAGTATCAAGAGCGTACGAGCAGTACTTC. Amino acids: CASSLEVSRAYEQYF.

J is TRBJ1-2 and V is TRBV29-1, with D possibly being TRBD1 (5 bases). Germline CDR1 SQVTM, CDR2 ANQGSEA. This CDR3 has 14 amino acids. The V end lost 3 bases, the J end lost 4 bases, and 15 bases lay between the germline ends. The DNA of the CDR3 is TGCAGCGTTGAGGCTCGACAGAATTCCTATGGCTACACCTTC. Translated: CSVEARQNSYGYTF.

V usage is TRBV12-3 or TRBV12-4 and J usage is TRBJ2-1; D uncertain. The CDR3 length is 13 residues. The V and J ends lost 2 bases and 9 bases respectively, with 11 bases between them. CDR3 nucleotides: TGTGCCAGCAGTTTATTATCCGAGCTTGAGCAGTTCTTC. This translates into CASSLLSELEQFF.

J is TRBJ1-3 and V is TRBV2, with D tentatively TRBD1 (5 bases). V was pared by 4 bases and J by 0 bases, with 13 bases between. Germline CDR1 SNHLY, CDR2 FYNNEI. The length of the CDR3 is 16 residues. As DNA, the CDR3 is TGTGCCAGCAGTGGTATAGGGGCCTTCTCTGGAAACACCATATATTTT. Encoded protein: CASSGIGAFSGNTIYF.

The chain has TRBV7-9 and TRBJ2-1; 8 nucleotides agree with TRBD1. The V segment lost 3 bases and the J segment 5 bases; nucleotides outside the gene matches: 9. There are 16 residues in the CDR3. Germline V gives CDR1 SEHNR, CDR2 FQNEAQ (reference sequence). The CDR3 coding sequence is TGTGCCAGCAGCTTTAAGAACAGGGGGGAACACAATGAGCAGTTCTTC. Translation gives CASSFKNRGEHNEQFF. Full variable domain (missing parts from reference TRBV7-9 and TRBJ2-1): DTGVSQNPRHKITKRGQNVTFRCDPISEHNRLYWYRQTLGQGPEFLTYFQNEAQLEKSRLLSDRFSAERPKGSFSTLEIQRTEQGDSAMYLCASSFKNRGEHNEQFFGPGTRLTVL.

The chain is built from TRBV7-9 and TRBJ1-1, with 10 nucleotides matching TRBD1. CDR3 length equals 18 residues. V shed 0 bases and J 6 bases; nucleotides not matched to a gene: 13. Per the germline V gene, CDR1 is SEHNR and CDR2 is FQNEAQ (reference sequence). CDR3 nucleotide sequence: TGTGCCAGCAGCTTAGCGGTGGCCCGGGACAGGGGAAAATCTGAAGCTTTCTTT. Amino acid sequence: CASSLAVARDRGKSEAFF.

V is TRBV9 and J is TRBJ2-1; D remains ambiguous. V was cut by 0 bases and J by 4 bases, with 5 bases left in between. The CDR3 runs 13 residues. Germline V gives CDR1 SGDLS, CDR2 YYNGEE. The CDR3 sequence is CASSVAQYNEQFF. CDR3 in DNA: TGTGCCAGCAGCGTAGCACAGTACAATGAGCAGTTCTTC. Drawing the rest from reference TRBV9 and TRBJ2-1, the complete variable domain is DSGVTQTPKHLITATGQRVTLRCSPRSGDLSVYWYQQSLDQGLQFLIQYYNGEERAKGNILERFSAQQFPDLHSELNLSSLELGDSALYFCASSVAQYNEQFFGPGTRLTVL.

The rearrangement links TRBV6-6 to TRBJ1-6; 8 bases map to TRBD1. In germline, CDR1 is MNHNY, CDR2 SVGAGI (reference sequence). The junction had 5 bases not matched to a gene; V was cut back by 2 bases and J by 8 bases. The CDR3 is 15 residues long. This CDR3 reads CASSYRTGWDSPLHF. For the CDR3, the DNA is TGTGCCAGCAGTTACCGGACAGGGTGGGATTCACCCCTCCACTTT.